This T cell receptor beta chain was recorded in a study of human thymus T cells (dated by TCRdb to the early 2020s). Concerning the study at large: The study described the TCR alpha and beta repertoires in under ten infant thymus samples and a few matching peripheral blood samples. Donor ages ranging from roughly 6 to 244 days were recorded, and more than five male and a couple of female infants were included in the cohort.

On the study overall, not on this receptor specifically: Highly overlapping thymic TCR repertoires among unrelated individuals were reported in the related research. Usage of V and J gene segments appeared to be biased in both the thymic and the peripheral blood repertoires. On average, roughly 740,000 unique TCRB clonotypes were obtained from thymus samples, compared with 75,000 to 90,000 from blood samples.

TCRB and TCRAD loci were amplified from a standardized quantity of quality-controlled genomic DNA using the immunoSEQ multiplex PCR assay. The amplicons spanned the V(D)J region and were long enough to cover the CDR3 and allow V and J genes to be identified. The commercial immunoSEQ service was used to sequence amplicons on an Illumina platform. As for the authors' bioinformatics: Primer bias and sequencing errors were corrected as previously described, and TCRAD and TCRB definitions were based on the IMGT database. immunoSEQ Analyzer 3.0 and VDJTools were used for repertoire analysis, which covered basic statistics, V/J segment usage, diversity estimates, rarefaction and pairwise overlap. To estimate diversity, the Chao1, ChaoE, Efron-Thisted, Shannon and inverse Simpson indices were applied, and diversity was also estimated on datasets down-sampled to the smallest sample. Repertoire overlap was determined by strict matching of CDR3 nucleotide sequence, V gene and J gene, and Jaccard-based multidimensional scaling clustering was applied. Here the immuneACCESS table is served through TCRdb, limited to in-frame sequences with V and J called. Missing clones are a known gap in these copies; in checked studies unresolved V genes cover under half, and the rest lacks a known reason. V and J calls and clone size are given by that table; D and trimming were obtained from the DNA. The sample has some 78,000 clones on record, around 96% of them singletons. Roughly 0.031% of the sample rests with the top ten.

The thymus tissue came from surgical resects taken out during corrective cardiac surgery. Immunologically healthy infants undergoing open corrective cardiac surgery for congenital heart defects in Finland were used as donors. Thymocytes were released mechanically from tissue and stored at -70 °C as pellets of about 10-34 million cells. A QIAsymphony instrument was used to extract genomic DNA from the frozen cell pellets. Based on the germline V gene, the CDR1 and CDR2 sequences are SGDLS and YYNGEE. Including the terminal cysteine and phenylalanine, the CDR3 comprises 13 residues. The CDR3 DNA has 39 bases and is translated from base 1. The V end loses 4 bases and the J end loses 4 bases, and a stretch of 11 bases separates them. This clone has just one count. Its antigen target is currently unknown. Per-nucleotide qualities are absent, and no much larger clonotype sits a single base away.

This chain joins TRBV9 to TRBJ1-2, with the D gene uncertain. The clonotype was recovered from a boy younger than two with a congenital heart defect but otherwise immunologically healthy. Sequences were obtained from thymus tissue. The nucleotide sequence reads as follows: TGTGCCAGCAGCCCCCGGTTGAGCTATGGCTACACCTTC. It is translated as CASSPRLSYGYTF.